Detailed here is one T cell receptor beta chain. The protocol was immunoSEQ multiplex PCR, while the TCRdb copy is restricted to in-frame clones and leaves out a portion. The data contain approximately 290,000 clones, approximately 83% of them seen just once; the ten biggest clones take up about 4.3%. Germline assignment: CDR1 LNHNV and CDR2 YYDKDF (reference sequence). The CDR3 is 16 residues long. V gave up 5 bases and J gave up 8 bases; unmatched junction bases: 14. The entry originates in a study of blood T cell repertoires in COVID-19. The source is a woman in her twenties or thirties who had recovered from COVID-19. This chain uses TRBV15 with TRBJ1-1; 10 bases are a match to TRBD1. The sequenced sample consisted of PBMCs or T cells enriched from blood (not recorded which). CDR3 protein: CATSGGGQGRSREAFF. In DNA, the CDR3 is TGTGCCACCAGCGGGGGGGGACAGGGGCGATCACGGGAAGCTTTCTTT.